A selection of T cell receptor beta chains follows, all from one sample in a study of vaccination effects on CD4 cells after COVID-19. For these TCRs, the target antigens are not known. The data were produced by immunoSEQ multiplex PCR, yet TCRdb's version contains in-frame clones alone and is incomplete. The sample holds more than 35,000 clones, 82% seen once. Source: CD4+ T cells from PBMCs cultured without peptide, taken before COVID-19 vaccination. These receptors all stem from a human donor who received a COVID-19 vaccine. CDR3s include the opening cysteine and the closing phenylalanine or tryptophan. Fields, in order: D gene, clone size, CDR3 length, V gene, J gene, CDR3 protein, CDR3 DNA. A D gene is named only where the DNA matches it firmly. Expanded clones get a size class; other rows say once, few or many, or leave the size out.

.	once	15	TRBV19	TRBJ1-4	CASRPVGEGNEKLFF	TGTGCCAGTAGGCCCGTAGGGGAGGGTAATGAAAAACTGTTTTTT
.	.	14	TRBV15	TRBJ2-5	CATSSLTRQETQYF	TGTGCCACCAGCAGTCTGACTAGACAAGAGACCCAGTACTTC
.	.	15	TRBV6-5	TRBJ1-5	CATGLPGVGNQPQHF	TGTGCCACGGGGCTCCCAGGAGTAGGCAATCAGCCCCAGCATTTT
TRBD2	.	15	TRBV6-5	TRBJ2-5	CASSTSGGAPETQYF	TGTGCCAGCAGCACTAGCGGGGGGGCCCCGGAGACCCAGTACTTC
.	.	16	TRBV5-1	TRBJ2-4	CASSLAVGLTKNIQYF	TGCGCCAGCAGCTTGGCCGTAGGCCTCACCAAAAACATTCAGTACTTC
.	.	12	TRBV19	TRBJ2-3	CASGSGTDTQYF	TGTGCCAGCGGCAGTGGGACAGATACGCAGTATTTT
.	.	13	TRBV11-2	TRBJ2-1	CASSAGHYNEQFF	TGTGCCAGCAGCGCGGGACACTACAATGAGCAGTTCTTC
.	.	15	TRBV27	TRBJ1-2	CASSLSGFRMEGYTF	TGTGCCAGCAGTTTGTCAGGTTTCCGAATGGAAGGCTACACCTTC
.	few	14	TRBV18	TRBJ1-5	CASSGSVGNQPQHF	TGTGCCAGCTCCGGGTCAGTGGGCAATCAGCCCCAGCATTTT
.	.	17	TRBV19	TRBJ1-5	CASSPPPTGKFNQPQHF	TGTGCCAGTAGTCCACCCCCGACGGGAAAGTTCAATCAGCCCCAGCATTTT
.	.	16	TRBV5-8	TRBJ2-3	CASSFGAIRITDTQYF	TGTGCCAGCAGCTTCGGGGCTATACGGATCACAGATACGCAGTATTTT
TRBD2	.	15	TRBV28	TRBJ2-3	CASSFFGGVTDTQYF	TGTGCCAGCAGTTTTTTCGGGGGGGTCACAGATACGCAGTATTTT
.	.	14	TRBV7-9	TRBJ1-4	CASSLKGAGEKLFF	TGTGCCAGCAGCTTGAAAGGGGCTGGTGAAAAACTGTTTTTT
.	.	15	TRBV7-2	TRBJ1-6	CASSLLGDLGSPLHF	TGTGCCAGCAGCTTATTAGGGGATTTGGGTTCACCCCTCCACTTT
TRBD1	once	13	TRBV12-3/TRBV12-4	TRBJ1-2	CASRAQGSYGYTF	TGTGCCAGCAGAGCACAGGGGAGCTATGGCTACACCTTC
.	.	14	TRBV19	TRBJ2-3	CASRYSFGTDTQYF	TGTGCCAGCAGATATAGCTTTGGGACAGATACGCAGTATTTT
.	once	14	TRBV5-1	TRBJ1-2	CASSLGTREYGYTF	TGCGCCAGCAGCTTGGGCACACGGGAATATGGCTACACCTTC
TRBD1	.	15	TRBV5-4	TRBJ1-2	CASSLAGQGGYGYTF	TGTGCCAGCAGCTTGGCCGGGCAGGGGGGCTATGGCTACACCTTC
.	.	13	TRBV5-4	TRBJ2-3	CASSLPSTDTQYF	TGTGCCAGCAGCTTGCCATCTACAGATACGCAGTATTTT
.	.	17	TRBV9	TRBJ2-4	CASSPRSSGPIGDIQYF	TGTGCCAGCAGCCCCCGGTCCTCGGGGCCGATAGGAGACATTCAGTACTTC
TRBD1	.	18	TRBV11-2	TRBJ1-1	CASSSDRGQRSVNTEAFF	TGTGCCAGCAGCTCGGACAGGGGCCAAAGAAGTGTGAACACTGAAGCTTTCTTT
TRBD2	.	14	TRBV5-6	TRBJ2-5	CASSRGGFQETQYF	TGTGCCAGCAGCCGGGGGGGCTTCCAAGAGACCCAGTACTTC
.	.	15	TRBV14	TRBJ1-4	CASSQQLTTNEKLFF	TGTGCCAGCAGCCAACAGCTTACAACTAATGAAAAACTGTTTTTT
TRBD2	.	17	TRBV4-2	TRBJ2-2	CASSQDTSGDHTGELFF	TGTGCCAGCAGCCAAGATACTAGCGGGGATCACACCGGGGAGCTGTTTTTT
.	.	14	TRBV29-1	TRBJ2-1	CSVEYGSPGNEQFF	TGCAGCGTTGAATATGGGTCACCCGGCAATGAGCAGTTCTTC
.	.	15	TRBV10-2	TRBJ1-5	CASRVDTGGNQPQHF	TGCGCCAGCAGAGTGGACACGGGGGGCAATCAGCCCCAGCATTTT
.	.	15	TRBV10-3	TRBJ2-3	CAISESGARSDTQYF	TGTGCCATCAGCGAAAGTGGGGCCAGATCAGATACGCAGTATTTT
TRBD1	.	15	TRBV6-2/TRBV6-3	TRBJ1-5	CASSYQDRSNQPQHF	TGTGCCAGCAGTTACCAGGACAGGAGCAATCAGCCCCAGCATTTT
TRBD1	.	17	TRBV5-6	TRBJ2-2	CASSFYLGQGASGELFF	TGTGCCAGCAGCTTCTACTTGGGACAGGGGGCCTCCGGGGAGCTGTTTTTT
.	.	14	TRBV6-1	TRBJ1-2	CASSETWQGYGYTF	TGTGCCAGCAGTGAAACTTGGCAGGGGTATGGCTACACCTTC
.	.	14	TRBV3-1/TRBV3-2	TRBJ1-5	CASSQFGGTQPQHF	TGTGCCAGCAGCCAATTCGGGGGAACGCAGCCCCAGCATTTT
.	once	16	TRBV5-1	TRBJ2-3	CASSLGHVESTDTQYF	TGCGCCAGCAGCTTGGGTCACGTGGAGAGCACAGATACGCAGTATTTT
TRBD1	.	16	TRBV5-1	TRBJ1-4	CASSLGDSATNEKLFF	TGCGCCAGCAGCTTGGGGGACAGTGCAACTAATGAAAAACTGTTTTTT
TRBD1	.	15	TRBV9	TRBJ1-1	CASSVVGQGLTEAFF	TGTGCCAGCAGCGTAGTGGGACAGGGTCTCACTGAAGCTTTCTTT
.	.	17	TRBV5-4	TRBJ2-6	CASSFGGSPSGANVLTF	TGTGCCAGCAGCTTCGGGGGAAGTCCCTCTGGGGCCAACGTCCTGACTTTC
.	.	14	TRBV7-9	TRBJ2-5	CASSPSTGVKTQYF	TGTGCCAGCAGCCCCTCGACAGGAGTAAAGACCCAGTACTTC
.	.	14	TRBV2	TRBJ2-3	CASSEFRGTDTQYF	TGTGCCAGCAGTGAATTTAGGGGCACAGATACGCAGTATTTT
.	.	16	TRBV5-1	TRBJ2-5	CASSLAVDPAAGTQYF	TGCGCCAGCAGCTTGGCCGTAGACCCAGCAGCTGGGACCCAGTACTTC
TRBD1	few	15	TRBV5-1	TRBJ2-2	CASSVGQGNTGELFF	TGCGCCAGCAGCGTGGGACAGGGAAACACCGGGGAGCTGTTTTTT
.	.	13	TRBV6-4	TRBJ2-5	CASSLEQTETQYF	TGTGCCAGCAGTTTAGAGCAAACAGAGACCCAGTACTTC
TRBD1	.	13	TRBV5-1	TRBJ2-2	CASSRTGTGELFF	TGCGCCAGCAGCCGGACAGGGACCGGGGAGCTGTTTTTT
.	.	17	TRBV14	TRBJ1-6	CASSHKGWGRLNSPLHF	TGTGCCAGCAGCCACAAAGGTTGGGGTCGCCTTAATTCACCCCTCCACTTT
.	.	15	TRBV7-6	TRBJ2-2	CASSSPTDHTGELFF	TGTGCCAGCAGCTCGCCCACAGATCACACCGGGGAGCTGTTTTTT
TRBD1	.	15	TRBV6-5	TRBJ1-2	CASSLGQGVNYGYTF	TGTGCCAGCAGTCTTGGACAGGGAGTAAACTATGGCTACACCTTC
.	.	15	TRBV7-9	TRBJ2-3	CASSPPSAGMDTQYF	TGTGCCAGCAGCCCCCCCTCGGCGGGGATGGATACGCAGTATTTT
TRBD1	.	13	TRBV12-3/TRBV12-4	TRBJ1-1	CASSFSPDRAAFF	TGTGCCAGCAGCTTTTCTCCGGACAGGGCGGCTTTCTTT
TRBD1	.	20	TRBV9	TRBJ2-6	CASSRDRVAYSFSGANVLTF	TGTGCCAGCAGCCGGGACAGGGTAGCGTATTCCTTCTCTGGGGCCAACGTCCTGACTTTC
.	.	13	TRBV14	TRBJ2-1	CASSPGLYNEQFF	TGTGCCAGCAGCCCGGGACTTTACAATGAGCAGTTCTTC
.	.	15	TRBV10-1	TRBJ2-6	CASSDSQAGANVLTF	TGCGCCAGCAGTGATTCCCAAGCCGGGGCCAACGTCCTGACTTTC
.	once	17	TRBV15	TRBJ2-6	CATSSQVGVYGANVLTF	TGTGCCACCAGCAGCCAGGTAGGGGTTTATGGGGCCAACGTCCTGACTTTC
.	.	14	TRBV5-1	TRBJ1-1	CASSYTPPSTEAFF	TGCGCCAGCAGTTATACCCCCCCAAGTACTGAAGCTTTCTTT
.	few	17	TRBV4-1	TRBJ1-3	CASSLFWTVSSGNTIYF	TGCGCCAGCAGCCTCTTTTGGACAGTTAGCTCTGGAAACACCATATATTTT
.	.	15	TRBV7-7	TRBJ2-5	CASSLGSAPHETQYF	TGTGCCAGCAGCTTAGGGTCGGCCCCCCACGAGACCCAGTACTTC
TRBD2	few	15	TRBV5-1	TRBJ2-5	CASSNKGLDQETQYF	TGCGCCAGCAGCAACAAGGGACTAGACCAAGAGACCCAGTACTTC
.	.	12	TRBV30	TRBJ2-5	CAWSDVGETQYF	TGTGCCTGGAGTGATGTCGGGGAGACCCAGTACTTC
TRBD1	few	14	TRBV15	TRBJ1-2	CATSRGGGSNGYTF	TGTGCCACCAGCAGAGGAGGGGGCAGTAATGGCTACACCTTC
.	.	14	TRBV19	TRBJ2-3	CASTRDTFTDTQYF	TGTGCCAGTACCAGGGACACATTCACAGATACGCAGTATTTT
.	.	13	TRBV6-5	TRBJ2-3	CASRLGSTDTQYF	TGTGCCAGCAGACTGGGGAGCACAGATACGCAGTATTTT